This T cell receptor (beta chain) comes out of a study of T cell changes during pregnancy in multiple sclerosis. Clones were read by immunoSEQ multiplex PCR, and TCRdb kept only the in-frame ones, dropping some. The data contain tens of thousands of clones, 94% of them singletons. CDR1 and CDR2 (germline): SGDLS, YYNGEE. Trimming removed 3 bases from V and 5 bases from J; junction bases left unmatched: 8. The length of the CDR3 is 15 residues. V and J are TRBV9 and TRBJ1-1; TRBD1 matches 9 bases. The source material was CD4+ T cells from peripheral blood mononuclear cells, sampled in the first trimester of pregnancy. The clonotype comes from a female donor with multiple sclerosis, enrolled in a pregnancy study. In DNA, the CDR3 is TGTGCCAGCAGCGCAACAGGGGGCGCCGGAACTGAAGCTTTCTTT. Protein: CASSATGGAGTEAFF.